The 24 T cell receptor beta chains presented below share a single source sample, sequenced in a study of response to subunit inactivated influenza vaccine. TCRdb ran MiXCR on the RT-PCR reads and lists one entry per CDR3 protein. The data show about 160,000 distinct CDR3 sequences, around 10% seen once. The sample in question was CD8+ T cells sorted from PBMCs, obtained roughly 24 months after vaccination. The receptors derive from a man between 50 and 75 years old who received an inactivated influenza vaccine.

V and J are TRBV4-3 and TRBJ2-2; D possibly matches TRBD1 or TRBD2 (5 bases each). Germline CDR1 is LGHNA and CDR2 is YSLEER. The V gene lost 0 bases and the J gene lost 6 bases, with 17 bases spanning the gap. This CDR3 has 17 amino acids. CDR3 coding DNA: TGCGCCAGCAGCCAAGATCGGACACTAGGGGTGCCCGGGGAGCTGTTTTTT. This encodes CASSQDRTLGVPGELFF.

This chain connects TRBV20-1 to TRBJ1-1, with D unresolved. Trimming took off 0 bases at V and 6 bases at J, with 8 bases between the two ends. This CDR3 contains 12 residues. Germline V gene lookup returns CDR1 DFQATT and CDR2 SNEGSKA (reference sequence). This CDR3 is CSARDRLPEAFF. For the CDR3, the DNA is TGCAGTGCTAGAGATAGGCTTCCTGAAGCTTTCTTT.

The sample holds a few counts of this clonotype. The chain recombines TRBV4-3 with TRBJ2-7, with 11 nucleotides matching TRBD2. Germline V gene data show CDR1 as LGHNA and CDR2 as YSLEER. The V segment lost 0 bases and the J segment 3 bases; nucleotides outside the gene matches: 4. The length of the CDR3 is 16 residues. Here the CDR3 DNA reads TGCGCCAGCAGCCAAGATCCCGGGACTAGCGGCTACGAGCAGTACTTC. It codes for CASSQDPGTSGYEQYF.

This clonotype was detected many times. The chain is built from TRBV6-2 or TRBV6-3 and TRBJ2-3; 10 positions agree with TRBD2. Germline CDR1 is MNHEY and CDR2 is SVGEGT. The CDR3 has 15 amino acids. The J segment lost 4 bases and the V segment lost 6 bases, leaving 7 bases of the junction unmatched. Here the CDR3 DNA reads TGTGCCAGCAGCCCCAGCGGGGGGGCTGCAGATACGCAGTATTTT. Protein: CASSPSGGAADTQYF.

This chain uses TRBV10-2 with TRBJ2-7; 15 bases are shared with TRBD2. V shed 6 bases, J shed 6 bases, and the junction held 3 bases outside the gene matches. Germline V CDR1 and CDR2: WSHSY, SAAADI. The CDR3 has 14 residues. The CDR3 region has the DNA TGCGCCAGCAGGCCGGGACTAGCGGGAGGCGAGCAGTACTTC. This encodes CASRPGLAGGEQYF.

In its sample, this clonotype was seen a few times. The chain carries TRBV12-3 or TRBV12-4 and TRBJ2-2; weak D call: TRBD2 (6 bases). The CDR3 contains 17 residues. The germline V and J ends were trimmed by 5 bases and 6 bases, with 22 bases remaining between them. The CDR3 coding sequence is TGTGCCAGCAGTCCGTGGCTACTAGCCGAAGGGCCCGGGGAGCTGTTTTTT. Its translation: CASSPWLLAEGPGELFF.

The sample holds many counts of this clonotype. V is TRBV6-1 and J is TRBJ1-5, with 8 bases lining up with TRBD1. Trimming removed 2 bases from V and 0 bases from J; junction bases left unmatched: 3. Germline-derived CDR1 and CDR2 are MNHNS and SASEGT. This CDR3 spans 16 amino acids. DNA for the CDR3: TGTGCCAGCAGTGAAACAGGGGGGCTTAGCAATCAGCCCCAGCATTTT. Translation: CASSETGGLSNQPQHF.

The chain carries TRBV28 and TRBJ2-3, with 9 bases lining up with TRBD2. The germline V gene encodes CDR1 MDHEN and CDR2 SYDVKM. CDR3 size: 16 residues. After removal of 3 bases from V and 2 bases from J, the junction contained 6 bases not matched to a gene. The CDR3 DNA reads TGTGCCAGCAGTTTGGGGACTAGCCGGGCCACAGATACGCAGTATTTT. Translation gives CASSLGTSRATDTQYF.

This clonotype was detected many times. The chain is built from TRBV13 and TRBJ2-7; D ambiguous. Germline V gene lookup returns CDR1 PRHDT and CDR2 FYEKMQ (reference sequence). Trimming cost V 6 bases and J 1 base, with 7 bases left between them. The CDR3 extends over 12 amino acids. CDR3 nucleotides: TGTGCCAGCAGTCAGGCGTCCTACGAGCAGTACTTC. Its protein product is CASSQASYEQYF.

The genes are TRBV27 and TRBJ2-3; D gene unclear. Germline V gives CDR1 MNHEY, CDR2 SMNVEV (reference sequence). The CDR3 is made up of 12 amino acids. V was cut by 7 bases and J by 7 bases, with 12 bases left in between. Here the CDR3 reads CASTGHDYTQYF. CDR3 bases: TGTGCCAGCACCGGGCATGATTATACGCAGTATTTT.

This clonotype was recorded at least ten times. The V and J genes are TRBV12-3 or TRBV12-4 and TRBJ2-1; 8 bases agree with TRBD2. V shed 6 bases and J 8 bases; nucleotides not matched to a gene: 15. The CDR3 contains 16 residues. Here the CDR3 DNA reads TGTGCCAGCAGCACTACCCAGCCGGGACTAGTCTATGAGCAGTTCTTC. Its translation: CASSTTQPGLVYEQFF.

This clonotype was recorded many times. The rearrangement uses TRBV2 and TRBJ2-2, with D possibly being TRBD1 (6 bases). The germline V gene has CDR1 SNHLY and CDR2 FYNNEI. This CDR3 comprises 17 residues. Deletions cut 1 base from V and 4 bases from J, with 16 bases between. The CDR3 loop is CASSEGWWQGTTGELFF. CDR3 bases: TGTGCCAGCAGTGAAGGCTGGTGGCAGGGGACCACCGGGGAGCTGTTTTTT.

Only one count was recorded for this clonotype. V and J are TRBV11-2 and TRBJ1-5; weak D call: TRBD1 (5 bases). Trimming removed 5 bases from V and 0 bases from J, with 23 bases in between. The CDR3 extends over 19 amino acids. The germline CDR1 and CDR2 sequences are SGHAT and FQNNGV. The CDR3: CASSLTGTRTLYSNQPQHF. The DNA for the CDR3 is TGTGCCAGCAGCCTAACCGGGACTCGGACGTTATATAGCAATCAGCCCCAGCATTTT.

The V call is TRBV19, the J call TRBJ1-1; D remains ambiguous. Germline V gives CDR1 LNHDA, CDR2 SQIVND (reference sequence). The CDR3 length is 12 residues. V lost 3 bases to trimming and J lost 7 bases, with 9 bases between them. The DNA of the CDR3 is TGTGCCAGTAGTATCGGTGCGGGTGAAGCTTTCTTT. It yields the protein CASSIGAGEAFF.

The chain employs TRBV6-5 and TRBJ1-3; possible D gene TRBD1, 6 bases. V lost 0 bases, J lost 7 bases, and 13 bases lay in between. The CDR3 loop spans 15 amino acids. Per germline, CDR1 MNHEY and CDR2 SVGAGI. The CDR3 reads CASSYSGGSGNTIYF. The CDR3 DNA reads TGTGCCAGCAGTTACTCGGGGGGCTCCGGGAACACCATATATTTT.

This chain joins TRBV11-2 and TRBJ2-7; D is uncertain. Germline V gene data show CDR1 as SGHAT and CDR2 as FQNNGV. Between the trimmed V and J ends, which lost 8 bases and 2 bases, there was a span of 16 bases. The CDR3 runs to 14 residues. The CDR3 coding sequence is TGTGCCAGCTCCCCCGGAGCGCATCCCTACGAGCAGTACTTC. It encodes CASSPGAHPYEQYF. Together with reference TRBV11-2 and TRBJ2-7, the CDR3 gives the full variable domain: EAGVAQSPRYKIIEKRQSVAFWCNPISGHATLYWYQQILGQGPKLLIQFQNNGVVDDSQLPKDRFSAERLKGVDSTLKIQPAKLEDSAVYLCASSPGAHPYEQYFGPGTRLTVT.

This clonotype was seen a handful of times. This rearrangement joins TRBV5-6 to TRBJ2-4; TRBD1 or TRBD2 may be the D gene (5 bases each). Germline V gene sequence: CDR1 SGHDT, CDR2 YYEEEE. The V end was cut by 2 bases, the J end by 9 bases, with 15 bases between. The CDR3 extends over 14 amino acids. CDR3 protein: CASSFQGLGSIQYF. Written as DNA, the CDR3 is TGTGCCAGCAGCTTCCAGGGCTTAGGGAGCATTCAGTACTTC. Drawing the rest from reference TRBV5-6 and TRBJ2-4, the complete variable domain is DAGVTQSPTHLIKTRGQQVTLRCSPKSGHDTVSWYQQALGQGPQFIFQYYEEEERQRGNFPDRFSGHQFPNYSSELNVNALLLGDSALYLCASSFQGLGSIQYFGAGTRLSVL.

The chain employs TRBV6-5 and TRBJ1-1; D is ambiguous. The ends were cut back, 1 base at V and 3 bases at J, with 12 bases in the middle. The CDR3 length is 15 residues. Germline CDR1 reads MNHEY; CDR2 reads SVGAGI. CDR3 region: CASSYYGEWDTEAFF. DNA of the CDR3: TGTGCCAGCAGTTACTACGGGGAATGGGACACTGAAGCTTTCTTT.

V gene TRBV11-1 combines with J gene TRBJ2-2; D is unclear. Germline V gives CDR1 SGHAT, CDR2 FQDESV (reference sequence). The V end lost 0 bases, the J end lost 3 bases, and 17 bases lay between the germline ends. The CDR3 covers 18 residues. The CDR3: CASSLAPRLRGDTGELFF. The CDR3 DNA is TGTGCCAGCAGCTTAGCACCGCGATTGCGCGGAGACACCGGGGAGCTGTTTTTT. Looking up the rest from reference TRBV11-1 and TRBJ2-2 gives the full variable domain: EAEVAQSPRYKITEKSQAVAFWCDPISGHATLYWYRQILGQGPELLVQFQDESVVDDSQLPKDRFSAERLKGVDSTLKIQPAELGDSAMYLCASSLAPRLRGDTGELFFGEGSRLTVL.

This clonotype was found many times. The chain is built from TRBV6-5 and TRBJ2-1; D might be TRBD1 (5 bases). Deletions cut 3 bases from V and 0 bases from J, with 18 bases between. Germline assignment: CDR1 MNHEY and CDR2 SVGAGI. CDR3 length: 18 amino acids. CDR3 amino acids: CASSYLKGQPDSYNEQFF. In nucleotides, the CDR3 is TGTGCCAGCAGTTATCTAAAGGGGCAGCCGGACTCCTACAATGAGCAGTTCTTC.

This clonotype occurred a few times. The rearrangement links TRBV10-3 to TRBJ2-7; 7 nucleotides agree with TRBD1. With V trimmed by 5 bases and J by 0 bases, 10 bases remained unmatched. The CDR3 runs to 16 residues. Germline lookup yields CDR1 ENHRY and CDR2 SYGVKD. CDR3 bases: TGTGCCATCAGTAGTCCGGACAGGATCAGCTCCTACGAGCAGTACTTC. This translates into CAISSPDRISSYEQYF.

CDR3 nucleotides: TGTGCCAGCAGCTTAGATCCGAGCCACGAGCAGTACTTC. This gives the protein CASSLDPSHEQYF. The chain combines TRBV11-2 with TRBJ2-7; D remains ambiguous. CDR1 is SGHAT and CDR2 is FQNNGV in the germline V gene. V gave up 0 bases and J gave up 5 bases, with 8 bases separating them. This CDR3 spans 13 amino acids.

The table lists this clonotype with a few counts. The gene calls are TRBV28 and TRBJ2-2; D may be TRBD2 (5 bases). The CDR3 sequence is 16 residues long. V was clipped by 6 bases and J by 2 bases, with 16 bases between them. Germline CDR1 reads MDHEN; CDR2 reads SYDVKM. In DNA, the CDR3 is TGTGCCAGCAGCCTCCTCCGGGAAAGAAACACCGGGGAGCTGTTTTTT. It is translated as CASSLLRERNTGELFF.

This clonotype was detected many times. The chain has TRBV6-5 and TRBJ2-7; 7 nucleotides line up with TRBD1. Trimming took 2 bases from V and 5 from J; bases not matched to a gene: 9. The germline V gene has CDR1 MNHEY and CDR2 SVGAGI. The CDR3 runs to 15 residues. The CDR3 DNA sequence: TGTGCCAGCAGTTACACCCGACAGGGTGGCGACGAGCAGTACTTC. Translated: CASSYTRQGGDEQYF.